Below, 28 T cell receptor beta chains from the same sample are listed, as sequenced in a study of cytomegalovirus exposure and HLA in healthy donors. Researchers ran the PCR with 60 Vbeta and 13 Jbeta primers. This table comes from immunoSEQ multiplex PCR, and its TCRdb copy is limited to in-frame clones, with some not included. The sample lists some 57,000 clones, 89% occurring once. Material: PBMCs. The origin of the receptors is a man aged 25 to 45 in good health and CMV-seropositive.

The chain joins TRBV6-5 to TRBJ1-1; TRBD1 is a possible D gene (6 bases). Germline V CDR1 and CDR2: MNHEY, SVGAGI. Trimming took off 2 bases at V and 5 bases at J, with 15 bases between the two ends. The CDR3 is made up of 15 amino acids. CDR3 sequence: CASSYQGSSWTEAFF. CDR3 DNA: TGTGCCAGCAGTTACCAGGGGTCGTCGTGGACTGAAGCTTTCTTT.

The chain links TRBV30 to TRBJ2-2; 14 bases match TRBD2. Germline V gene lookup returns CDR1 GTSNPN and CDR2 SVGIG (reference sequence). This CDR3 contains 15 residues. V gave up 6 bases and J gave up 7 bases; unmatched junction bases: 7. The CDR3 reads CACRTSGRWGGELFF. In DNA form, the CDR3 reads TGTGCCTGCCGGACTAGCGGGAGGTGGGGCGGGGAGCTGTTTTTT.

The rearrangement links TRBV16 to TRBJ2-3; D is unresolved. The V gene lost 6 bases and the J gene lost 7 bases, with 11 bases spanning the gap. The CDR3 is made up of 12 amino acids. Germline CDR1 reads KGHSY; CDR2 reads FQNENV. The CDR3 DNA is TGTGCCAGCAGTCAGAATCATTATACGCAGTATTTT. This gives the protein CASSQNHYTQYF.

J is TRBJ1-1 and V is TRBV29-1, with unresolved D. Germline loops: CDR1 SQVTM, CDR2 ANQGSEA. Trimming cost V 0 bases and J 4 bases, with 12 bases left between them. There are 14 residues in the CDR3. The CDR3 here is CSVEEGEATTEAFF. In DNA form, the CDR3 reads TGCAGCGTTGAAGAGGGAGAGGCGACCACTGAAGCTTTCTTT. The whole variable domain, filled in from reference TRBV29-1 and TRBJ1-1, reads SAVISQKPSRDICQRGTSLTIQCQVDSQVTMMFWYRQQPGQSLTLIATANQGSEATYESGFVIDKFPISRPNLTFSTLTVSNMSPEDSSIYLCSVEEGEATTEAFFGQGTRLTVV.

The chain joins TRBV21-1 to TRBJ1-5; TRBD1 was called by the table and not checked on the DNA. TRBV21-1 is marked as a pseudogene. CDR3 size: 14 residues. The CDR3: CARPPRGSNQPQHF. CDR3 sequence (DNA): TGTGCCCGACCACCCAGGGGGAGCAATCAGCCCCAGCATTTT.

The V gene is TRBV4-2, the J gene TRBJ2-5; TRBD2 matches at 9 bases. Germline values: CDR1 LGHNA, CDR2 YNFKEQ. The CDR3 sequence is 16 residues long. J was trimmed by 2 bases and V by 5 bases; bases with no gene match: 9. This chain's CDR3 is CASSGVSGRAQETQYF. The CDR3 bases are TGTGCCAGCAGCGGGGTTAGCGGGAGAGCGCAAGAGACCCAGTACTTC.

J is TRBJ2-1 and V is TRBV11-2; D is undetermined. CDR3 length: 12 amino acids. The germline V gene encodes CDR1 SGHAT and CDR2 FQNNGV. V lost 2 bases and J 6 bases, leaving 5 bases between the germline ends. The CDR3 reads CASSLSSNEQFF. CDR3 coding DNA: TGTGCCAGCAGCTTATCGAGCAATGAGCAGTTCTTC.

This chain joins TRBV12-5 and TRBJ2-1, with TRBD1 as a possible D gene (6 bases). Germline loops: CDR1 LGHNT, CDR2 FRNRAP. CDR3 size: 17 residues. The V gene lost 2 bases and the J gene lost 0 bases, with 14 bases spanning the gap. CDR3 in DNA: TGTGCTAGTGGTTTGATCCGGGACACCAACTCCTACAATGAGCAGTTCTTC. Its translation is CASGLIRDTNSYNEQFF.

This CDR3 is CASSQPRGEQYF. CDR3 bases: TGTGCCAGCAGCCAACCTAGGGGCGAGCAGTACTTC. V and J are TRBV4-2 and TRBJ2-7, with a tentative D call TRBD1 (5 bases). V was clipped by 2 bases and J by 6 bases, with 8 bases between them. This CDR3 is built from 12 residues. Germline CDR1 is LGHNA and CDR2 is YNFKEQ.

V usage is TRBV4-1 and J usage is TRBJ1-1; D remains ambiguous. Trimming removed 4 bases from V and 12 bases from J, with 15 bases in between. The CDR3 runs to 12 residues. Germline assignment: CDR1 MGHRA and CDR2 YSYEKL. The CDR3 region has the DNA TGCGCCAGCAGCCTCTCAGGAGGGATAACTTTCTTT. Its protein product is CASSLSGGITFF.

The rearrangement links TRBV6-5 to TRBJ2-7; D gene uncertain. The germline V gene has CDR1 MNHEY and CDR2 SVGAGI. The CDR3 covers 15 residues. The germline V and J ends were trimmed by 5 bases and 5 bases, with 19 bases remaining between them. The chain's CDR3 is CASSTLLARGDEQYF. The CDR3 DNA follows: TGTGCCAGCAGTACCCTCCTTGCTCGAGGCGACGAGCAGTACTTC.

The sample holds one count of this clone. V usage is TRBV28 and J usage is TRBJ2-7; 8 positions match TRBD1. The CDR3 runs to 12 residues. Germline V CDR1 and CDR2: MDHEN, SYDVKM. The J segment lost 7 bases and the V segment lost 6 bases, leaving 5 bases of the junction unmatched. CDR3 residues: CASRDRVVEQYF. CDR3 in DNA: TGTGCCAGCAGGGACAGGGTGGTTGAGCAGTACTTC.

The gene calls are TRBV6-5 and TRBJ2-7; 8 bases are a match to TRBD1. CDR3 size: 14 residues. Germline assignment: CDR1 MNHEY and CDR2 SVGAGI. The J segment lost 3 bases and the V segment lost 4 bases, leaving 5 bases of the junction unmatched. This CDR3 reads CASSSGTGLYEQYF. The CDR3 DNA sequence: TGTGCCAGCAGTTCCGGGACAGGACTCTACGAGCAGTACTTC.

V gene TRBV29-1 combines with J gene TRBJ1-1; the D is unclear. The ends were cut back, 1 base at V and 10 bases at J, with 13 bases in the middle. The CDR3 extends over 12 amino acids. Germline V lookup: CDR1 SQVTM, CDR2 ANQGSEA. The CDR3, as DNA: TGCAGCGTTGAAGGAGGCAAGGTGGGAGCTTTCTTT. It yields the protein CSVEGGKVGAFF.

The chain recombines TRBV6-6 with TRBJ1-1; 7 bases line up with TRBD1. After removal of 2 bases from V and 3 bases from J, the junction contained 3 bases not matched to a gene. Looked up from germline, CDR1 is MNHNY and CDR2 is SVGAGI (reference sequence). The CDR3 covers 14 residues. The CDR3 region has the DNA TGTGCCAGCAGTTACCGACAGGGAGACACTGAAGCTTTCTTT. Translation: CASSYRQGDTEAFF.

The rearrangement links TRBV28 to TRBJ2-3, with 12 positions matching TRBD2. V dropped 2 bases and J dropped 0; count of bases not matched to a gene: 6. The CDR3 spans 18 residues. Germline CDR1 MDHEN, CDR2 SYDVKM. DNA for the CDR3: TGTGCCAGCAGTTTAAGGGCGGGACTAGCGGGCAGCACAGATACGCAGTATTTT. Translation: CASSLRAGLAGSTDTQYF.

J is TRBJ2-7 and V is TRBV5-1; 9 positions match TRBD1. Trimming cost V 4 bases and J 3 bases; bases outside gene matches: 5. The germline gives CDR1 SGHRS, CDR2 YFSETQ. The CDR3 spans 14 residues. The CDR3 nucleotides read TGCGCCAGCAGCCAGCAGACAGGGGGCTACGAGCAGTACTTC. Translation: CASSQQTGGYEQYF.

The chain has TRBV19 and TRBJ2-2; TRBD1 matches at 7 bases. Trimming cost V 3 bases and J 4 bases; bases outside gene matches: 5. The germline V gene encodes CDR1 LNHDA and CDR2 SQIVND (reference sequence). The CDR3 runs 15 residues. CDR3 coding DNA: TGTGCCAGTAGTATCAGACAGGGCGGCACCGGGGAGCTGTTTTTT. Translation gives CASSIRQGGTGELFF. Full variable domain (outside the CDR3, taken from reference TRBV19 and TRBJ2-2): DGGITQSPKYLFRKEGQNVTLSCEQNLNHDAMYWYRQDPGQGLRLIYYSQIVNDFQKGDIAEGYSVSREKKESFPLTVTSAQKNPTAFYLCASSIRQGGTGELFFGEGSRLTVL.

This chain uses TRBV19 with TRBJ2-1; the match to TRBD2 covers 7 bases. V shed 4 bases and J 3 bases; nucleotides not matched to a gene: 3. There are 14 residues in the CDR3. Germline V gene sequence: CDR1 LNHDA, CDR2 SQIVND (reference sequence). As DNA, the CDR3 is TGTGCCAGTAGTACTCTAGCGGACTACAATGAGCAGTTCTTC. Translation: CASSTLADYNEQFF.

V and J are TRBV30 and TRBJ1-1; D perhaps matches TRBD1 (6 bases). Germline V gene data show CDR1 as GTSNPN and CDR2 as SVGIG (reference sequence). Trimming shortened V by 3 bases and J by 6 bases, and 17 bases separated the two germline ends. The CDR3 loop spans 14 amino acids. The CDR3 reads CAWSRDHRVAEAFF. In DNA, the CDR3 is TGTGCCTGGAGCCGGGACCACAGGGTCGCTGAAGCTTTCTTT. Drawing the rest from reference TRBV30 and TRBJ1-1, the complete variable domain is SQTIHQWPATLVQPVGSPLSLECTVEGTSNPNLYWYRQAAGRGLQLLFYSVGIGQISSEVPQNLSASRPQDRQFILSSKKLLLSDSGFYLCAWSRDHRVAEAFFGQGTRLTVV.

The genes are TRBV30 and TRBJ2-1, with D possibly matching TRBD1 (6 bases). The germline gives CDR1 GTSNPN, CDR2 SVGIG (reference sequence). Trimming pared 4 bases from V and 8 bases from J, leaving 12 bases between. CDR3 length equals 12 residues. The CDR3 nucleotides are TGTGCCTGGACAGGGGAGATGGATGAGCAGTTCTTC. It specifies CAWTGEMDEQFF.

This sequence joins TRBV29-1 and TRBJ2-5; 8 bases agree with TRBD2. The CDR3 covers 12 residues. CDR1 and CDR2 (germline): SQVTM, ANQGSEA. Losses at the gene ends were 7 bases for V and 6 bases for J; bases not matched to a gene: 7. The CDR3 bases are TGCAGCGCCTTAGCGGGGCCCCAGACCCAGTACTTC. It yields the protein CSALAGPQTQYF. Full variable domain (rest looked up from reference TRBV29-1 and TRBJ2-5): SAVISQKPSRDICQRGTSLTIQCQVDSQVTMMFWYRQQPGQSLTLIATANQGSEATYESGFVIDKFPISRPNLTFSTLTVSNMSPEDSSIYLCSALAGPQTQYFGPGTRLLVL.

Remarks on this clone: Mismatch with germline at one junction end may stem from a read error. This chain uses TRBV28 with TRBJ1-1, with D perhaps matching TRBD1 (5 bases). CDR3 length equals 14 residues. The V gene's germline CDR1 is MDHEN and CDR2 SYDVKM. The CDR3 loop is CASGLLGGNTEAFF. CDR3 in DNA: TGTGCCAGCGGTTTATTGGGGGGGAACACTGAAGCTTTCTTT.

This clone was observed a single time. The chain recombines TRBV27 with TRBJ2-1; the match to TRBD1 covers 10 bases. The CDR3 covers 15 residues. V was clipped by 5 bases and J by 7 bases; unmatched bases: 8. Germline lookup yields CDR1 MNHEY and CDR2 SMNVEV (reference sequence). The CDR3 sequence: CASSRPGTGVNEQFF. The CDR3 region has the DNA TGTGCCAGCAGTCGCCCCGGGACAGGGGTTAATGAGCAGTTCTTC.

This chain uses TRBV4-1 with TRBJ2-1; D is unclear. The V gene's germline CDR1 is MGHRA and CDR2 YSYEKL. The CDR3 is 13 residues long. Trimming cost V 1 base and J 6 bases, with 7 bases left between them. The CDR3 is CASSQASLNEQFF. DNA of the CDR3: TGCGCCAGCAGCCAAGCCTCCCTCAATGAGCAGTTCTTC.

The rearrangement joins TRBV5-4 to TRBJ2-2; 11 bases fit TRBD2. V trimming: 4 bases; J trimming: 3 bases; junction bases outside the gene matches: 2. Germline loops: CDR1 SGHNT, CDR2 YYREEE (reference sequence). This CDR3 region has 15 residues. The CDR3 region has the DNA TGTGCCAGCAGCCCGGGACTAGCGGACACCGGGGAGCTGTTTTTT. Its translation: CASSPGLADTGELFF.

This chain connects TRBV6-5 to TRBJ1-5; D is perhaps TRBD1 (6 bases). The germline CDR1 and CDR2 sequences are MNHEY and SVGAGI. Trimming pared 10 bases from V and 4 bases from J, leaving 14 bases between. The CDR3 contains 13 residues. DNA of the CDR3: TGTGCCACCAAAGCAGGGGTGAATCAGCCCCAGCATTTT. It encodes CATKAGVNQPQHF.

CDR3: CASSLGRVYNSPLHF. The CDR3 DNA is TGTGCCAGCAGCTTGGGACGGGTCTATAATTCACCCCTCCACTTT. The chain links TRBV5-8 to TRBJ1-6; D is ambiguous. Germline V gene sequence: CDR1 SGHTS, CDR2 YDEGEE. CDR3 length: 15 residues. V lost 0 bases to trimming and J lost 3 bases, with 7 bases between them.